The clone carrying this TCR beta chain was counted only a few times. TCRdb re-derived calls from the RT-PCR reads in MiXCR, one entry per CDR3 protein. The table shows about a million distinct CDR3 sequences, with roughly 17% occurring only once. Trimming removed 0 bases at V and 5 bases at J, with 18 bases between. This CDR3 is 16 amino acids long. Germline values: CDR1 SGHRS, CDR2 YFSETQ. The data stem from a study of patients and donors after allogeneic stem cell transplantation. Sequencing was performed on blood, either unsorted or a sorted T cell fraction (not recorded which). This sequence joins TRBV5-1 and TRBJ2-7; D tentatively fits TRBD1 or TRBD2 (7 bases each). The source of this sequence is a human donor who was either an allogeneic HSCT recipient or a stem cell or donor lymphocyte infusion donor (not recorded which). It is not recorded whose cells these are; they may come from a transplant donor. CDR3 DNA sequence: TGCGCCAGCAGCTTGGTGATAACAGGGGAGGGGAACGAGCAGTACTTC. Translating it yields CASSLVITGEGNEQYF.